This T cell receptor beta chain was recorded in a study of T cell repertoires in cytomegalovirus infection. Study background: Peptides in the study included HLA-C-restricted and HLA-B-restricted CMV epitopes. CMV infection together with matching HLA type was indicated by public TCR beta signatures. Study-wide points: In two of eight donors, the top clonotype was HLA-C-restricted CMV-specific. Cumulated frequencies of public TCR beta families served to identify carriers of CMV plus the relevant HLA.

Notes on this clonotype: Its antigen is still unknown.

Using its own MiXCR run on the reads, TCRdb lists one record per CDR3 protein. The sample includes under 450,000 distinct CDR3 sequences, nearly 35% of them seen just once. This CDR3 region has 15 residues. Germline V gives CDR1 SGHRS, CDR2 YFSETQ. V lost 1 base and J 3 bases, leaving 14 bases between the germline ends. The sequenced sample was cultured PBMCs, obtained from culture after CMV antigen stimulation. This clonotype was sampled from a human donor in good health (CMV status not recorded). Some clones in this sample may be carry-over from other donors' samples. The V and J genes are TRBV5-1 and TRBJ2-7; D unresolved. The CDR3 DNA follows: TGCGCCAGCAGCTTGACAGTCAGAGCCAACTACGAGCAGTACTTC. Translation: CASSLTVRANYEQYF.